Reported below is one T cell receptor (beta chain). As handled by the study authors: It was from reference gene primer amplification that nucleated cell counts were estimated. Method: immunoSEQ multiplex PCR; TCRdb's copy keeps in-frame clones and lacks some. The DNA was the basis for D and trimming; V, J and clone size are from that table. The sample lists about 240,000 clones; roughly 89% were seen once. The sample comes from a study of blood T cell repertoires in COVID-19. Study as a whole: Italy, Spain and the United States were the sources of the convalescent and acute COVID-19 samples.

Germline-derived CDR1 and CDR2 are ENHRY and SYGVKD. The V end was cut by 3 bases, the J end by 7 bases, with 18 bases between. The CDR3 consists of 16 residues. The specimen was PBMCs or T cells enriched from blood (not recorded which). The origin of this receptor is a man between 35 and 55 years old who had recovered from COVID-19. The chain links TRBV10-3 to TRBJ1-4; D remains unclear. The CDR3 DNA reads TGTGCCATCAGTGACTTTGGACCGGGGAAGGGTGAAAAACTGTTTTTT. Protein sequence: CAISDFGPGKGEKLFF.